The sample holds many counts of the clone carrying this TCR beta chain. What it binds is unknown. The data were taken from a study of T-cell reconstitution after alpha-beta-depleted transplantation in children. Study-level points and caveats: Surviving recipient T cells and thymic progenitors accounted for the high day-60 TCRbeta diversity observed in some patients. One year post-transplant, T-cell counts and diversity were largely derived from T cells produced anew.

Unique molecular identifiers were incorporated during preparation of the TCRbeta library. From the PCR reads, TCRdb called clonotypes with MiXCR, one entry per CDR3 protein. This repertoire shows roughly 790,000 distinct CDR3 sequences, around 17% found once; its top ten account for 5%. Germline loops: CDR1 SQVTM, CDR2 ANQGSEA. The V end lost 5 bases, the J end lost 3 bases, and 13 bases lay between the germline ends. The CDR3 length is 13 residues. This receptor was obtained from a male patient between 5 and 17 years old who had a stem cell transplant for acute lymphoblastic leukemia, so the T cells may come from the graft donor. The specimen comprised PBMCs, mostly from graft donor cells, sampled 360 days after TCRalphabeta/CD19-depleted stem cell transplant. V is TRBV29-1 and J is TRBJ1-1, with D uncertain. The CDR3 DNA follows: TGCAGCGTTTCCCCCCTACGGGACACTGAAGCTTTCTTT. Protein sequence: CSVSPLRDTEAFF.